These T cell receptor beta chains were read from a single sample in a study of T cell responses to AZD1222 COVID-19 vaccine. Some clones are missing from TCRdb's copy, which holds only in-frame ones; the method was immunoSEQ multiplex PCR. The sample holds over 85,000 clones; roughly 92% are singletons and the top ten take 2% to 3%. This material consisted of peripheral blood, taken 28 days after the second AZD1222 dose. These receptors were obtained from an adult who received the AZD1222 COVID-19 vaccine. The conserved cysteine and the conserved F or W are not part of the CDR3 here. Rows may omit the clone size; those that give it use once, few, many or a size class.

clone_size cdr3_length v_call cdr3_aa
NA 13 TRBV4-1 ASSQVGRAWEKLF
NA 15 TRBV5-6 ASSSLRQGASYNEQF
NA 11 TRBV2 ASSVEGGTEAF
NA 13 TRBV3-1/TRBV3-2 ASGRPGLHQETQY
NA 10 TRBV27 GVWQRNEKLF
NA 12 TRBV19 ASSSGLATGELF
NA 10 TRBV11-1 ASSLVPTEQF
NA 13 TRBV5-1 ASSLGREYNSPLH
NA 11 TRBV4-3 ASSLNWGETQY
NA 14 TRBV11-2 ASSSTPGYYNSPLH
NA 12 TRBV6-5 ASSFDRGNTEAF
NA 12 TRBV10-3 AISESTQVPTYT
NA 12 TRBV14 ASSPWGGPETQY
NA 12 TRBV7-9 ASNPRDNPYGYT
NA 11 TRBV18 ASSPSLWEPQH
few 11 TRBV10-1 ASSEAAAYEQY
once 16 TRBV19 ASSIVKLAGGRYNEQF
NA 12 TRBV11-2 ASSLGGAPETQY
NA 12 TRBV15 ATSPHRGPDTQY
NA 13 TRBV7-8 ASSLSAGGYNEQF
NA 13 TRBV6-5 ASSKAWTGANVLT
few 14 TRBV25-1 ASSRGASATNEKLF
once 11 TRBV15 ATSGRGRGGYT
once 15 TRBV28 ASSLPTRDRGRTQQF
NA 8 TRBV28 ASGRGGYT
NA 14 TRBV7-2 ASSLEGGTNTGELF
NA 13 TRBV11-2 ASRRAGERTDTQY
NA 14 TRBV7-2 ASSLDLAGGPDTQY
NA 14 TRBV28 ASSLRSAGYTYEQY
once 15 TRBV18 ASSLLVGRSSPFGYT
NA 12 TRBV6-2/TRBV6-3 ASSYDGTSYEQY
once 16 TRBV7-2 ASSLAGASGGFYNEQF
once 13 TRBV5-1 ASSAPGQGPYGYT
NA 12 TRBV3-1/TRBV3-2 ASSPLGSYNEQF
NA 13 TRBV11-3 ASSPGGGRYGELF
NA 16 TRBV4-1 ASSQGIGQGAIKNIQY
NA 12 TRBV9 ASSVATANSPLH
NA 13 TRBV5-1 ASSKDTTLTDTQY
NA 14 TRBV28 ASKLAGGVATDTQY
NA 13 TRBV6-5 ASTPHGGFNYGYT
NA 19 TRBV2 ATPRGVKDSLPVGYTDTQY
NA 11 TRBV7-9 ASSAWDRNEQF
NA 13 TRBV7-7 ASSLAAGGHETQY
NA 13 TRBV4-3 ASSQVGTGSREQF
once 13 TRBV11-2 ASSLGGQINTEAF
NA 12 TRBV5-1 ASSARGRVETQY
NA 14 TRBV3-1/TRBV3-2 ASTLNPGRVTGELF
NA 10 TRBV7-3 ASSFREGPLH
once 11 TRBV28 ASSDGRNTEAF
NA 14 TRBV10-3 AISESTRAATDTQY
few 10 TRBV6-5 ASSSWNTEAF
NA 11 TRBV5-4 ASREQGNTEAF
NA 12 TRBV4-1 ASSQVPQAYEQY